This passage covers 9 T cell receptor beta chains from one sample sequenced in a study of blood T cells in healthy people across ages. Primers used in a second PCR of roughly 6 to 12 cycles were a sample-barcoded 5' primer and a J-beta primer mix. TCRdb reprocessed the 5' RACE reads with MiXCR, giving one entry per CDR3 protein. The sample includes 1.5 million to 2 million distinct CDR3 sequences, about 50% of them seen just once. Specimen: blood. The receptors stem from a woman aged 40 to 50 in good health.

This chain links TRBV4-2 with TRBJ1-5; D not certain. V lost 2 bases and J 8 bases, leaving 7 bases between the germline ends. The CDR3 loop spans 12 amino acids. Germline values: CDR1 LGHNA, CDR2 YNFKEQ. CDR3 bases: TGTGCCAGCAGCCAAAGCGGCAAGCCCCAGCATTTT. It encodes CASSQSGKPQHF.

The chain joins TRBV11-2 to TRBJ2-5; 10 bases agree with TRBD2. The V gene end was trimmed by 0 bases and the J gene end by 5 bases; junction bases not matched to a gene: 6. CDR1 is SGHAT and CDR2 is FQNNGV in the germline V gene. The CDR3 is 16 amino acids. CDR3 in amino acids: CASSLDLLAGSETQYF. DNA of the CDR3: TGTGCCAGCAGCTTAGATTTACTAGCGGGGTCGGAGACCCAGTACTTC.

This clonotype occurred a few times. CDR3 nucleotides: TGCAGTGCGGATACAGGGGATTCCTACAATGAGCAGTACTTC. This codes for CSADTGDSYNEQYF. The chain is built from TRBV20-1 and TRBJ2-1, with 7 positions matching TRBD1. The last part of the DNA fits TRBJ2-7 better; the J call may be wrong. The CDR3 extends over 14 amino acids. CDR1 and CDR2 from the germline V gene are DFQATT and SNEGSKA (reference sequence).

This clonotype was counted between two and nine times. The V call is TRBV29-1, the J call TRBJ2-1; 9 nucleotides line up with TRBD2. This CDR3 is built from 17 residues. Germline-derived CDR1 and CDR2 are SQVTM and ANQGSEA. The V and J ends lost 5 bases and 3 bases, in that order; junction bases with no gene match: 14. Here the CDR3 reads CSVPPGVGGGVYNEQFF. CDR3 nucleotide sequence: TGCAGCGTTCCCCCCGGCGTGGGCGGGGGGGTCTACAATGAGCAGTTCTTC.

This chain connects TRBV4-1 to TRBJ2-7, with TRBD1 identical over 7 bases. Germline CDR1 MGHRA, CDR2 YSYEKL. The CDR3 sequence is 15 residues long. With 4 bases clipped from V and 2 bases from J, the junction kept 8 bases outside the gene matches. The CDR3 DNA reads TGCGCCAGCAGCCGTACCGGGACAGAGACCTACGAGCAGTACTTC. This encodes CASSRTGTETYEQYF.

The chain joins TRBV28 to TRBJ2-7, with 7 bases matching TRBD2. Per the germline V gene, CDR1 is MDHEN and CDR2 is SYDVKM. V trimming: 4 bases; J trimming: 7 bases; junction bases outside the gene matches: 10. This CDR3 spans 14 amino acids. In nucleotides, the CDR3 is TGTGCCAGCAGTTCCCGTTTAGCGGGTCTTGAGCAGTACTTC. Protein: CASSSRLAGLEQYF.

This clonotype was observed a few times. V is TRBV7-2 and J is TRBJ1-2; maybe TRBD1 (5 bases). CDR1 and CDR2 from the germline V gene are SGHTA and FQGNSA. V lost 5 bases and J lost 5, with 12 bases in between. This CDR3 has 13 residues. This CDR3 is CASSEGWTYGYTF. CDR3 sequence (DNA): TGTGCCAGCAGCGAAGGTTGGACATATGGCTACACCTTC.

This clonotype was seen more than once but under ten times. The chain couples TRBV10-3 to TRBJ2-7, with D perhaps matching TRBD1 (6 bases). Germline V gene data show CDR1 as ENHRY and CDR2 as SYGVKD. V lost 2 bases and J 2 bases, leaving 19 bases between the germline ends. This CDR3 spans 17 amino acids. CDR3 residues: CAISEHLNPGQAYEQYF. In DNA form, the CDR3 reads TGTGCCATCAGTGAGCACTTAAACCCGGGACAAGCCTACGAGCAGTACTTC.

J is TRBJ1-6 and V is TRBV20-1; 8 bases are a match to TRBD1. The CDR3 runs 16 residues. Losses at the gene ends were 0 bases for V and 5 bases for J; bases not matched to a gene: 6. From germline, CDR1 is DFQATT and CDR2 SNEGSKA (reference sequence). Here the CDR3 reads CSARDLMTGDNSPLHF. The CDR3 DNA reads TGCAGTGCTAGAGACCTAATGACAGGGGATAATTCACCCCTCCACTTT.